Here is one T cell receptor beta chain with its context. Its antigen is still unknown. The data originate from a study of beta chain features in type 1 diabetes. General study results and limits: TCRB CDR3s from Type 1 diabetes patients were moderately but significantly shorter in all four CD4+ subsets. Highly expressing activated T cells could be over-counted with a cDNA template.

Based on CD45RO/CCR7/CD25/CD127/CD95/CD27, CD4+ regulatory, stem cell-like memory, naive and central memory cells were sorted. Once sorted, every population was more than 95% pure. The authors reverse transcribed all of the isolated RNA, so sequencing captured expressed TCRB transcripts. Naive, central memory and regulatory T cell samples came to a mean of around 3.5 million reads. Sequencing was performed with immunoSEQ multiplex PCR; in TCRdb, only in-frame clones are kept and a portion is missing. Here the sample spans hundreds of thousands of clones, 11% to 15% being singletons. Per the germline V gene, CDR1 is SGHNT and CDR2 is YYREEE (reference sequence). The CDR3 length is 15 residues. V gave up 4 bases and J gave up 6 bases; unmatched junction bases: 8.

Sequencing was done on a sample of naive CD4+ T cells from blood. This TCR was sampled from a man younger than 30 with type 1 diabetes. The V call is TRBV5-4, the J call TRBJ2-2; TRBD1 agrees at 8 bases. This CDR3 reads CASSPRTGSSGELFF. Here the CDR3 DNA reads TGTGCCAGCAGCCCCCGGACAGGGTCCTCCGGGGAGCTGTTTTTT.